This T cell receptor beta chain was obtained from a study of T cells after yellow fever vaccination. Study as a whole: Preparation of the low-cell-number fractions used SMART-Seq v4 Ultra Low Input. Study-wide results and caveats: The booster saw the reappearance of most primary-vaccination clones (about 95% CD4, 80% to 90% CD8).

A remark on this clonotype: Its target is unknown.

V lost 6 bases and J lost 2, with 10 bases in between. Germline V gives CDR1 MNHNS, CDR2 SASEGT. The CDR3 has 13 amino acids. Using its own MiXCR run on the 5' RACE reads, TCRdb lists one record per CDR3 protein. The sample holds about 260,000 distinct CDR3 sequences; 10% to 15% are singletons and the top ten take approximately 0.49%. Material: CD4+ T cells sorted from PBMCs, obtained 45 days after the yellow fever booster vaccination. The J gene is TRBJ2-5, the V gene TRBV6-1; TRBD1 is a possible D gene (5 bases). The TCR originated in a young man who received the YFV17D yellow fever vaccine. The CDR3 here is CASSQGHQETQYF. The CDR3 nucleotides read TGTGCCAGCAGCCAGGGTCATCAAGAGACCCAGTACTTC.